These 14 T cell receptor beta chains were sequenced from one sample in a study of OX40 agonist ivuxolimab in advanced cancers. Measured with immunoSEQ multiplex PCR; TCRdb has only the in-frame clones, and not every one. This table has 45,000 to 50,000 clones, roughly 93% appearing once. The material was CD4+ or CD8+ T cells sorted from blood, obtained in a trial of the OX40 agonist ivuxolimab. These TCRs come from an adult with an advanced solid tumor such as melanoma, head and neck, liver or kidney cancer.

J is TRBJ1-3 and V is TRBV9; possibly TRBD1 for D (6 bases). Germline CDR1 SGDLS, CDR2 YYNGEE. The V end was cut by 3 bases, the J end by 0 bases, with 13 bases between. The CDR3 contains 16 residues. The CDR3, as DNA: TGTGCCAGCAGCGGGTCAGGGGTAAGCTCTGGAAACACCATATATTTT. Translated, it gives CASSGSGVSSGNTIYF.

This chain's CDR3 is CASSLGQPGVTAFF. CDR3 nucleotide sequence: TGTGCCAGCAGTCTGGGACAACCCGGAGTGACAGCTTTCTTT. The chain uses TRBV7-9 and TRBJ1-1; D might be TRBD1 (6 bases). Germline-derived CDR1 and CDR2 are SEHNR and FQNEAQ (reference sequence). CDR3 length equals 14 residues. V lost 6 bases, J lost 10 bases, and 21 bases lay in between.

Concerning this clone itself: This sample includes further DNA sequences coding for the same CDR3. V gene TRBV4-1 combines with J gene TRBJ2-5; D may be TRBD1 or TRBD2 (5 bases each). The CDR3 contains 13 residues. Trimming removed 3 bases from V and 4 bases from J, with 9 bases in between. The V gene's germline CDR1 is MGHRA and CDR2 YSYEKL. CDR3 bases: TGCGCCAGCAGCCATGCTGGGGGAGAGACCCAGTACTTC. As protein: CASSHAGGETQYF.

DNA of the CDR3: TGCGCCAGCAGCTCGTCCGGACTAGCGGCCACAGATACGCAGTATTTT. This translates into CASSSSGLAATDTQYF. This chain links TRBV5-1 with TRBJ2-3; 10 bases line up with TRBD2. J lost 2 bases, V lost 3 bases, and 6 bases had no gene match. The CDR3 runs to 16 residues. The germline gives CDR1 SGHRS, CDR2 YFSETQ.

This chain joins TRBV5-3 and TRBJ2-2, with D hard to call. TRBV5-3 is reported as an ORF; its role is uncertain. The CDR3 runs 22 residues. The germline V and J ends were trimmed by 2 bases and 6 bases, with 35 bases remaining between them. The CDR3 loop is CARSFDYITCQTILESPGELFF. DNA for the CDR3: TGTGCCAGAAGCTTCGATTATATAACTTGCCAAACTATCCTCGAAAGTCCCGGGGAGCTGTTTTTT.

The CDR3 nucleotides read TGCAGTGCTAGAGGGGTCACTGAAGCTTTCTTT. It yields the protein CSARGVTEAFF. The chain carries TRBV20-1 and TRBJ1-1, with D unresolved. Trimming removed 1 base at V and 4 bases at J, with 4 bases between. Germline V gene lookup returns CDR1 DFQATT and CDR2 SNEGSKA (reference sequence). The CDR3 is 11 residues long.

This chain links TRBV25-1 with TRBJ1-5, with 7 bases fitting TRBD1. Per the germline V gene, CDR1 is MGHDK and CDR2 is SYGVNS. The V segment lost 5 bases and the J segment 3 bases; nucleotides outside the gene matches: 7. This CDR3 has 15 residues. The CDR3, as DNA: TGTGCCAGCAGTCCTTTAGGGGGCAACAATCAGCCCCAGCATTTT. It codes for CASSPLGGNNQPQHF.

The chain employs TRBV6-5 and TRBJ1-3; 11 nucleotides line up with TRBD1. The CDR3 spans 15 residues. The J segment lost 3 bases and the V segment lost 3 bases, leaving 1 base of the junction unmatched. From germline, CDR1 is MNHEY and CDR2 SVGAGI. CDR3 loop: CASSYGTGGGNTIYF. The CDR3 DNA reads as TGTGCCAGCAGTTATGGGACAGGGGGTGGAAACACCATATATTTT.

J is TRBJ2-2 and V is TRBV7-8; perhaps TRBD2 as D (5 bases). The germline V gene encodes CDR1 SGHVS and CDR2 FQNEAQ. The CDR3 is made up of 15 amino acids. V gave up 5 bases and J gave up 2 bases, with 12 bases separating them. CDR3 region: CASSQRRTNTGELFF. CDR3 DNA sequence: TGTGCCAGCAGCCAGCGACGGACTAACACCGGGGAGCTGTTTTTT.

V is TRBV28 and J is TRBJ2-5, with no clear D. The V and J ends lost 6 bases and 5 bases respectively, with 13 bases between them. The CDR3 has 13 amino acids. Germline CDR1 and CDR2: MDHEN and SYDVKM. CDR3 residues: CASSPRRVETQYF. CDR3 bases: TGTGCCAGCAGCCCCAGGCGCGTGGAGACCCAGTACTTC.

This clone has just a few counts. The chain recombines TRBV2 with TRBJ2-7; no clear D. From germline, CDR1 is SNHLY and CDR2 FYNNEI. V lost 5 bases and J lost 2, with 7 bases in between. The CDR3 covers 12 residues. The CDR3 sequence is CASSSTTYEQYF. DNA for the CDR3: TGTGCCAGCAGTTCAACAACCTACGAGCAGTACTTC.

This rearrangement joins TRBV4-2 to TRBJ2-7, with D possibly matching TRBD1 (5 bases). Germline CDR1 LGHNA, CDR2 YNFKEQ. Deletions cut 2 bases from V and 2 bases from J, with 13 bases between. The CDR3 runs 15 residues. CDR3 protein: CASSQHSQAPYEQYF. The CDR3 DNA is TGTGCCAGCAGCCAACACTCACAGGCCCCCTACGAGCAGTACTTC.

The rearrangement uses TRBV27 and TRBJ2-7, with a tentative D call TRBD2 (6 bases). Germline CDR1 and CDR2: MNHEY and SMNVEV (reference sequence). Trimming stripped 0 bases from V and 1 base from J, with 13 bases between. The CDR3 covers 16 residues. The chain's CDR3 is CASSLSMEGYSYEQYF. CDR3 nucleotides: TGTGCCAGCAGTTTATCGATGGAGGGTTATTCCTACGAGCAGTACTTC.

Relative to its sample, this clone is medium-sized (0.01 to 0.1%). This sequence joins TRBV7-8 and TRBJ2-3; D unclear. Trimming took 4 bases from V and 6 from J, leaving 11 bases between them. Germline lookup yields CDR1 SGHVS and CDR2 FQNEAQ. The CDR3 covers 13 residues. The CDR3 region has the DNA TGTGCCAGCAGCTCACGGAACTACGATACGCAGTATTTT. It codes for CASSSRNYDTQYF.